The next 26 T cell receptor beta chains were all read from a single sample in a study of shared clonotypes between healthy human individuals (dated by TCRdb to 2020 to 2022). To prepare the library, the immunoSEQ multiplex PCR assay was applied. TCRdb provides this immuneACCESS table in a form limited to in-frame rearrangements. Some clones are lacking; in checked studies, under half of them reflect an unresolved V gene, and why the rest are absent is not known. This sample lists fewer than 400,000 clones; around 72% were detected once. 10% of the sample goes to the ten largest clones. Source material: memory CD4+ T cells sorted from blood. The sample's cell subset or site label, decoded: CD45RA-negative fraction. These receptors were taken from a young man in good health.

The chain is built from TRBV4-3 and TRBJ1-4; D is possibly TRBD1 (5 bases). The length of the CDR3 is 15 residues. Germline CDR1 reads LGHNA; CDR2 reads YSLEER. The germline V and J ends were trimmed by 3 bases and 8 bases, with 16 bases remaining between them. The CDR3 sequence is CASSHSGGGFEKLFF. The CDR3 bases are TGCGCCAGCAGCCACTCCGGGGGAGGGTTCGAAAAACTGTTTTTT.

The chain has TRBV2 and TRBJ2-3, with D possibly being TRBD2 (5 bases). The CDR3 runs to 13 residues. The germline CDR1 and CDR2 sequences are SNHLY and FYNNEI. V gave up 8 bases and J gave up 3 bases, with 12 bases separating them. In DNA, the CDR3 is TGTGCCAGCGCCCTTGGGGAGACAGATACGCAGTATTTT. It is translated as CASALGETDTQYF.

This chain uses TRBV20-1 with TRBJ2-7; tentatively, D is TRBD2 (5 bases). The germline V and J ends were trimmed by 2 bases and 6 bases, with 8 bases remaining between them. CDR3 length: 11 amino acids. The germline V gene has CDR1 DFQATT and CDR2 SNEGSKA (reference sequence). CDR3 sequence reads: CSARSGVEQYF. CDR3 bases: TGCAGTGCTAGATCCGGGGTCGAGCAGTACTTC.

This clone came up a few times. The chain carries TRBV5-6 and TRBJ1-5, with D uncertain. The germline V and J ends were trimmed by 0 bases and 3 bases, with 7 bases remaining between them. The CDR3 contains 14 residues. Germline assignment: CDR1 SGHDT and CDR2 YYEEEE. CDR3: CASSLGMDNQPQHF. CDR3 sequence (DNA): TGTGCCAGCAGCTTGGGGATGGACAATCAGCCCCAGCATTTT.

The chain is built from TRBV5-6 and TRBJ1-4; 7 bases agree with TRBD1. Trimming cost V 4 bases and J 3 bases; bases outside gene matches: 6. This CDR3 is built from 15 residues. Germline loops: CDR1 SGHDT, CDR2 YYEEEE. Written as DNA, the CDR3 is TGTGCCAGCAGCAGAACAGGGGCGGCTAATGAAAAACTGTTTTTT. Amino acids: CASSRTGAANEKLFF.

The chain uses TRBV27 and TRBJ2-7; D may be TRBD2 (6 bases). The CDR3 contains 15 residues. Trimming took off 4 bases at V and 3 bases at J, with 16 bases between the two ends. CDR1 is MNHEY, CDR2 SMNVEV, per germline (reference sequence). CDR3 loop: CASSSSLGTVYEQYF. In DNA form, the CDR3 reads TGTGCCAGCAGTTCATCCCTAGGGACTGTCTACGAGCAGTACTTC.

The chain joins TRBV6-5 to TRBJ2-1; 7 bases are shared with TRBD2. The CDR3 covers 14 residues. Germline V lookup: CDR1 MNHEY, CDR2 SVGAGI. Trimming took 8 bases from V and 9 from J; bases not matched to a gene: 13. DNA of the CDR3: TGTGCCAGCCGGGGGGACCGCTTAGTTGGTGAGCAGTTCTTC. The encoded protein is CASRGDRLVGEQFF.

The chain carries TRBV20-1 and TRBJ2-7; TRBD2 matches at 7 bases. The CDR3 has 11 amino acids. Per the germline V gene, CDR1 is DFQATT and CDR2 is SNEGSKA (reference sequence). V was pared by 4 bases and J by 6 bases, with 3 bases of the junction left unmatched. This chain's CDR3 is CSANKRGEQYF. CDR3 nucleotide sequence: TGCAGTGCTAATAAGCGGGGCGAGCAGTACTTC.

V gene TRBV2 combines with J gene TRBJ2-2, with TRBD2 matching over 11 bases. From germline, CDR1 is SNHLY and CDR2 FYNNEI. J gave up 1 base and V 5 bases, and 6 bases lay outside the gene matches. The CDR3 loop spans 17 amino acids. This chain's CDR3 is CASSRGLAEVNTGELFF. The CDR3 bases are TGTGCCAGCAGTCGGGGACTAGCGGAAGTGAACACCGGGGAGCTGTTTTTT.

The rearrangement links TRBV6-5 to TRBJ2-5; TRBD2 aligns across 9 bases. Trimming took 6 bases from V and 5 from J; bases not matched to a gene: 10. The CDR3 has 15 amino acids. Germline CDR1 MNHEY, CDR2 SVGAGI. CDR3 nucleotide sequence: TGTGCCAGCAGGTCTCTCCTAGCGGGAAGGGAGACCCAGTACTTC. Encoded protein: CASRSLLAGRETQYF.

The CDR3 loop reads CASSSDRNQPQHF. CDR3 nucleotide sequence: TGTGCCAGTTCGTCGGACAGGAATCAGCCCCAGCATTTT. This chain connects TRBV7-9 to TRBJ1-5; 7 bases line up with TRBD1. The length of the CDR3 is 13 residues. The V gene end was trimmed by 9 bases and the J gene end by 4 bases; junction bases not matched to a gene: 6. Per germline, CDR1 SEHNR and CDR2 FQNEAQ (reference sequence). The full variable domain, completed using reference TRBV7-9 and TRBJ1-5, is DTGVSQNPRHKITKRGQNVTFRCDPISEHNRLYWYRQTLGQGPEFLTYFQNEAQLEKSRLLSDRFSAERPKGSFSTLEIQRTEQGDSAMYLCASSSDRNQPQHFGDGTRLSIL.

The gene calls are TRBV11-2 and TRBJ2-7, with 7 bases that match TRBD2. CDR3 length: 14 residues. J was trimmed by 3 bases and V by 6 bases; bases with no gene match: 8. The V gene's germline CDR1 is SGHAT and CDR2 FQNNGV. The CDR3 DNA reads TGTGCCAGCAGTGAAGCGGGGCCTTTCTACGAGCAGTACTTC. Its protein product is CASSEAGPFYEQYF.

The J gene is TRBJ1-5, the V gene TRBV19, with TRBD1 matching over 8 bases. Germline trimming cut 1 base from V and 6 bases from J; bases unmatched to any gene: 8. This CDR3 comprises 16 residues. The germline CDR1 and CDR2 sequences are LNHDA and SQIVND (reference sequence). The CDR3 DNA follows: TGTGCCAGTAGTATAGTGATCTGGCAGGGGGCTCAGCCCCAGCATTTT. It codes for CASSIVIWQGAQPQHF.

The sample holds one count of this clone. This rearrangement joins TRBV11-2 to TRBJ2-7, with 8 bases fitting TRBD2. V trimming: 5 bases; J trimming: 2 bases; junction bases outside the gene matches: 11. The CDR3 extends over 16 amino acids. Germline values: CDR1 SGHAT, CDR2 FQNNGV. The CDR3 sequence is CASSALRASGPYEQYF. DNA of the CDR3: TGTGCCAGCAGCGCCCTGAGGGCTAGCGGGCCCTACGAGCAGTACTTC. The entire variable domain, with the rest obtained from reference TRBV11-2 and TRBJ2-7, is as follows: EAGVAQSPRYKIIEKRQSVAFWCNPISGHATLYWYQQILGQGPKLLIQFQNNGVVDDSQLPKDRFSAERLKGVDSTLKIQPAKLEDSAVYLCASSALRASGPYEQYFGPGTRLTVT.

The CDR3 DNA reads as TGTGCCAGTAGGACCGACATCTACGAGCAGTACTTC. Translated, it gives CASRTDIYEQYF. The chain employs TRBV27 and TRBJ2-7; D gene ambiguous. The V gene's germline CDR1 is MNHEY and CDR2 SMNVEV (reference sequence). V gave up 9 bases and J gave up 3 bases, with 12 bases separating them. The CDR3 contains 12 residues.

A few counts support this clone. The genes are TRBV28 and TRBJ2-7; 9 bases are a match to TRBD2. The CDR3 contains 15 residues. With V trimmed by 6 bases and J by 2 bases, 8 bases remained unmatched. Germline assignment: CDR1 MDHEN and CDR2 SYDVKM. CDR3 in DNA: TGTGCCAGCAGGCCCTTAGCGGGAGCCCCCTACGAGCAGTACTTC. Amino acids: CASRPLAGAPYEQYF.

The rearrangement joins TRBV2 to TRBJ2-2; no clear D gene. This CDR3 has 14 amino acids. Trimming took 2 bases from V and 7 from J, leaving 11 bases between them. The germline V gene encodes CDR1 SNHLY and CDR2 FYNNEI. In DNA form, the CDR3 reads TGTGCCAGCAGTGAATCCAGAAGAGACGGGGAGCTGTTTTTT. Residues: CASSESRRDGELFF. Full variable domain (missing parts from reference TRBV2 and TRBJ2-2): EPEVTQTPSHQVTQMGQEVILRCVPISNHLYFYWYRQILGQKVEFLVSFYNNEISEKSEIFDDQFSVERPDGSNFTLKIRSTKLEDSAMYFCASSESRRDGELFFGEGSRLTVL.

The chain recombines TRBV4-1 with TRBJ1-1; D uncertain. V gave up 4 bases and J gave up 1 base, with 10 bases separating them. This CDR3 is built from 14 residues. Germline V CDR1 and CDR2: MGHRA, YSYEKL. The CDR3 region has the DNA TGCGCCAGCAGCCGCTCGCCAACGAACACTGAAGCTTTCTTT. This encodes CASSRSPTNTEAFF.

This clone came up a few times. The chain couples TRBV28 to TRBJ2-2; no firm D call. This CDR3 is 15 amino acids long. Germline V gives CDR1 MDHEN, CDR2 SYDVKM. V was shortened by 6 bases and J by 1 base, with 12 bases between the two germline ends. DNA of the CDR3: TGTGCCAGCAGCCCCGTAACGGAGAACACCGGGGAGCTGTTTTTT. As protein: CASSPVTENTGELFF. The variable domain in full, with the rest retrieved from reference TRBV28 and TRBJ2-2, is DVKVTQSSRYLVKRTGEKVFLECVQDMDHENMFWYRQDPGLGLRLIYFSYDVKMKEKGDIPEGYSVSREKKERFSLILESASTNQTSMYLCASSPVTENTGELFFGEGSRLTVL.

J is TRBJ1-4 and V is TRBV7-2, with 8 positions matching TRBD1. This CDR3 spans 15 amino acids. Per germline, CDR1 SGHTA and CDR2 FQGNSA. The trim removed 5 bases at V and 4 bases at J, leaving 6 bases unmatched. Here the CDR3 reads CASSPQGAFNEKLFF. CDR3 nucleotide sequence: TGTGCCAGCAGCCCCCAGGGGGCTTTTAATGAAAAACTGTTTTTT.

For this clone: This sequence may be a read error, since a much larger clone differs from it by one base. The gene calls are TRBV14 and TRBJ2-1; perhaps TRBD2 as D (6 bases). CDR1 and CDR2 from the germline V gene are SGHDN and FVKESK. The CDR3 length is 19 residues. The DNA of the CDR3 is TGTGCCAGCAGCCAAGATCTAAAGTTCCGGGACTTCTCCCACAATGAGCAGTTCTTC. Translated: CASSQDLKFRDFSHNEQFF.

This chain's CDR3 is CASSVSRDRQFF. The CDR3 nucleotides are TGTGCCAGCAGTGTATCCCGGGACAGGCAGTTCTTC. This chain links TRBV6-1 with TRBJ2-1; 7 bases fit TRBD1. The germline gives CDR1 MNHNS, CDR2 SASEGT. Trimming took 4 bases from V and 12 from J; bases not matched to a gene: 6. The CDR3 length is 12 residues.

The chain recombines TRBV9 with TRBJ2-7; D may be TRBD1 (6 bases). The CDR3 is made up of 14 amino acids. Germline V gives CDR1 SGDLS, CDR2 YYNGEE. The V end lost 1 base, the J end lost 6 bases, and 14 bases lay between the germline ends. The CDR3 loop is CASSVTGLRGEQYF. In nucleotides, the CDR3 is TGTGCCAGCAGCGTAACAGGGCTGCGCGGCGAGCAGTACTTC.

This clone was picked up many times. The sample holds other DNA sequences that translate to the same CDR3. This rearrangement joins TRBV29-1 to TRBJ2-5; D is ambiguous. Germline CDR1 and CDR2: SQVTM and ANQGSEA. The germline V and J ends were trimmed by 2 bases and 2 bases, with 6 bases remaining between them. The CDR3 totals 12 residues. CDR3 protein: CSVESAQETQYF. DNA for the CDR3: TGCAGCGTTGAATCGGCGCAAGAGACCCAGTACTTC.

The chain joins TRBV5-6 to TRBJ2-5, with 7 bases fitting TRBD2. J lost 5 bases, V lost 7 bases, and 11 bases had no gene match. In germline, CDR1 is SGHDT, CDR2 YYEEEE. The CDR3 length is 14 residues. The CDR3 reads CASVIAGAGETQYF. CDR3 nucleotide sequence: TGTGCCAGCGTGATTGCGGGAGCGGGGGAGACCCAGTACTTC.

This chain uses TRBV5-1 with TRBJ2-5, with 7 bases matching TRBD2. The CDR3 has 14 amino acids. Germline CDR1 and CDR2: SGHRS and YFSETQ. V gave up 5 bases and J gave up 5 bases; unmatched junction bases: 9. CDR3 nucleotides: TGCGCCAGCAGTCATGATGGGCGGGGGGAGACCCAGTACTTC. This translates into CASSHDGRGETQYF.